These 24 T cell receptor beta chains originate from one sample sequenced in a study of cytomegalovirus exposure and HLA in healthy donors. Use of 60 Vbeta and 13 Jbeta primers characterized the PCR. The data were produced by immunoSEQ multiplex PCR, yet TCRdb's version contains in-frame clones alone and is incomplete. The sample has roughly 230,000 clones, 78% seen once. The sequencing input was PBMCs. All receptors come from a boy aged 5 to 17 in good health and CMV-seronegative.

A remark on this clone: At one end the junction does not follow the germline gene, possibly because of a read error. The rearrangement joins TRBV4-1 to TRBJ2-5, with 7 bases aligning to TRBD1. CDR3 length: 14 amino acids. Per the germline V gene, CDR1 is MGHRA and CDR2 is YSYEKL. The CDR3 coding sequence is TGCGCCAGCAGCCAATGGACAGGTCAAGAGTCCCAGTACTTC. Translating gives CASSQWTGQESQYF.

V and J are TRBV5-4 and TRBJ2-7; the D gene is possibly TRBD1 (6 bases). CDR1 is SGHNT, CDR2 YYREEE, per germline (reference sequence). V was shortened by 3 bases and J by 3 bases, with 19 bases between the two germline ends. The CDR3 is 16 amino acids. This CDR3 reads CASSWGPRGGLYEQYF. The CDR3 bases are TGTGCCAGCAGCTGGGGGCCAAGGGGCGGACTCTACGAGCAGTACTTC.

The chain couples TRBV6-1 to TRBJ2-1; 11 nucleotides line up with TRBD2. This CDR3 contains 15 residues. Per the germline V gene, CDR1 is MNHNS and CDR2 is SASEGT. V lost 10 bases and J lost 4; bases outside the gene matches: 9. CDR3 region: CATGASGGRYNEQFF. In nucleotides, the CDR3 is TGTGCCACCGGAGCTAGCGGGGGGCGGTACAATGAGCAGTTCTTC.

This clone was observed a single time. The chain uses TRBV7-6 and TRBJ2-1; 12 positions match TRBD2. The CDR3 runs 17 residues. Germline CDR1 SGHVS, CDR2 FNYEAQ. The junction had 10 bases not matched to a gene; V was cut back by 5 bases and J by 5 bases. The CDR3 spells CASSLPLAGGMDNEQFF. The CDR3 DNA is TGTGCCAGCAGCCTGCCGCTAGCGGGGGGGATGGACAATGAGCAGTTCTTC. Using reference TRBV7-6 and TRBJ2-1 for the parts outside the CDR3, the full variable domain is GAGVSQSPRYKVTKRGQDVALRCDPISGHVSLYWYRQALGQGPEFLTYFNYEAQQDKSGLPNDRFSAERPEGSISTLTIQRTEQRDSAMYRCASSLPLAGGMDNEQFFGPGTRLTVL.

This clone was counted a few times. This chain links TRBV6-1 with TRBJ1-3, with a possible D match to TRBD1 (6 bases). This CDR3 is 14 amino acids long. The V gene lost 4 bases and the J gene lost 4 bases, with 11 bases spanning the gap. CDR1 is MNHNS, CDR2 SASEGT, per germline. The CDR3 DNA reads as TGTGCCAGCAGTGTTAGGACAGCCGGAAACACCATATATTTT. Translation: CASSVRTAGNTIYF.

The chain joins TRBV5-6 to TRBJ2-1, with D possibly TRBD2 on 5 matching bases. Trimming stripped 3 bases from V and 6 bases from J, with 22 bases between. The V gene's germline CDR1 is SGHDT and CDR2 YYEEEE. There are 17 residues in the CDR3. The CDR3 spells CASSWMRYRTSFNEQFF. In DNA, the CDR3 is TGTGCCAGCAGCTGGATGCGATATAGGACTTCTTTCAATGAGCAGTTCTTC.

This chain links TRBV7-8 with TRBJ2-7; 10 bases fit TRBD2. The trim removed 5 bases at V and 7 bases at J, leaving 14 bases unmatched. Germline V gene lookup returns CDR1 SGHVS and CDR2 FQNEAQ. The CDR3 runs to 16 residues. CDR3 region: CASSTIKLAGLEEQYF. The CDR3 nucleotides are TGTGCCAGCAGCACGATCAAACTAGCGGGATTGGAGGAGCAGTACTTC.

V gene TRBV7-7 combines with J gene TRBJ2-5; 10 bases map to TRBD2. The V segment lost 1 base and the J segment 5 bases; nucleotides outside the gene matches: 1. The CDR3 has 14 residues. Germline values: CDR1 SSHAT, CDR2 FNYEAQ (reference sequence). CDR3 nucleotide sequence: TGTGCCAGCAGCTTAGTTAGCGGGAGGGAGACCCAGTACTTC. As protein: CASSLVSGRETQYF.

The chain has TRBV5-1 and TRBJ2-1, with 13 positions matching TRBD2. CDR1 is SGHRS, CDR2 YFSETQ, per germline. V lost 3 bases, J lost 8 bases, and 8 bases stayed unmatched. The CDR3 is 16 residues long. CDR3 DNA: TGCGCCAGCAGCTCAGGACTAGCGGGAGTAATGGATGAGCAGTTCTTC. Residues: CASSSGLAGVMDEQFF.

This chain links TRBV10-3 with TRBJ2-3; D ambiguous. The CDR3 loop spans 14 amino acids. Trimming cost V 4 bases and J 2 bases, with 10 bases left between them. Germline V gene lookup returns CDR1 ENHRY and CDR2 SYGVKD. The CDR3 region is CAISVFSNTDTQYF. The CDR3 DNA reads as TGTGCCATCAGTGTTTTCTCTAACACAGATACGCAGTATTTT.

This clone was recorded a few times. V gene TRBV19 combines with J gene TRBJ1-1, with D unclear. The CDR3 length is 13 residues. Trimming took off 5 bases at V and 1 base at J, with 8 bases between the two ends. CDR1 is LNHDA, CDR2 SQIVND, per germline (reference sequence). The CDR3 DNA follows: TGTGCCAGTAGTCTCACTAGGAACACTGAAGCTTTCTTT. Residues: CASSLTRNTEAFF.

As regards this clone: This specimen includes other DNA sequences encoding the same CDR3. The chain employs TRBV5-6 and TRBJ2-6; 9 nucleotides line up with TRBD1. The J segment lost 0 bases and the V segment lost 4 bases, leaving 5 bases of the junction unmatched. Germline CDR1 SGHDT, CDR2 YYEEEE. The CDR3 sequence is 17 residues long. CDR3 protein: CASSVDRGFSGANVLTF. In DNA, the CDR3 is TGTGCCAGCAGCGTGGACAGGGGTTTCTCTGGGGCCAACGTCCTGACTTTC. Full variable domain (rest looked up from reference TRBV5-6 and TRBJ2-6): DAGVTQSPTHLIKTRGQQVTLRCSPKSGHDTVSWYQQALGQGPQFIFQYYEEEERQRGNFPDRFSGHQFPNYSSELNVNALLLGDSALYLCASSVDRGFSGANVLTFGAGSRLTVL.

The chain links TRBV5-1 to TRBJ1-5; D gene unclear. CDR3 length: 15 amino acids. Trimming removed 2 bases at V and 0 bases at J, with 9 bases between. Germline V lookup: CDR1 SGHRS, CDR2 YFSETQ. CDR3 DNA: TGCGCCAGCAGCTTCTCCTCCGGTAGCAATCAGCCCCAGCATTTT. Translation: CASSFSSGSNQPQHF.

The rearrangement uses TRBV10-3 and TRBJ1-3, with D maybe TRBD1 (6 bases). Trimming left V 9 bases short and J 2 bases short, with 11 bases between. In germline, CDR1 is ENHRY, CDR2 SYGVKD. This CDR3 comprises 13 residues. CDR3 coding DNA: TGTGCCATTAGGGGACAAACTGGAAACACCATATATTTT. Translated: CAIRGQTGNTIYF.

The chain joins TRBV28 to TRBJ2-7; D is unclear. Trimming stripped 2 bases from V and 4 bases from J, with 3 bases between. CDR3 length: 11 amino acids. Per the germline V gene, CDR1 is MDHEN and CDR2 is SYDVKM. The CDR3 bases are TGTGCCAGCAGTTTAGTATACGAGCAGTACTTC. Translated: CASSLVYEQYF.

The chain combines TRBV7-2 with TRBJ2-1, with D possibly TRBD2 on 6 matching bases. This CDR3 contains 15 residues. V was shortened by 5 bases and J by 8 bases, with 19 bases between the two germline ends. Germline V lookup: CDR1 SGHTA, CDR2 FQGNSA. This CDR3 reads CASSPWDLVGDEQFF. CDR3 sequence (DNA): TGTGCCAGCAGCCCCTGGGACTTGGTCGGGGATGAGCAGTTCTTC.

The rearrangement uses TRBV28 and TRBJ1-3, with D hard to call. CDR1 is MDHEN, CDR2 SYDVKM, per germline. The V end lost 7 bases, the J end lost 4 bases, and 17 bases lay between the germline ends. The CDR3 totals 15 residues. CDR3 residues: CASNPWALSGNTIYF. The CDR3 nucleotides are TGTGCCAGCAACCCTTGGGCTCTCTCGGGAAACACCATATATTTT.

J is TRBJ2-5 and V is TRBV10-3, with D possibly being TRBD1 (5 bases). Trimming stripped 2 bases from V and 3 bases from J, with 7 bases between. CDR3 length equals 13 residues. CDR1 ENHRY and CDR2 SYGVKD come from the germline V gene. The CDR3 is CAISEGREETQYF. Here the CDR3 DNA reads TGTGCCATCAGTGAGGGCAGGGAAGAGACCCAGTACTTC.

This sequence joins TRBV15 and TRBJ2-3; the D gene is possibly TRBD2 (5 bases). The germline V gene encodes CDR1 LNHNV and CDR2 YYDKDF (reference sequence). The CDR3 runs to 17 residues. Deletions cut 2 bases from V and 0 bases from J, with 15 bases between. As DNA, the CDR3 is TGTGCCACCAGCAGACATATAGCGAGACTCAGCACAGATACGCAGTATTTT. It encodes CATSRHIARLSTDTQYF.

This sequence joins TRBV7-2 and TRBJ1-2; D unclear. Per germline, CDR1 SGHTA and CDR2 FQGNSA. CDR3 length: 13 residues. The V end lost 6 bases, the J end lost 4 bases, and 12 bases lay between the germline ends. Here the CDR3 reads CASRTDTSYGYTF. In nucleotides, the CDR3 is TGTGCCAGCAGGACCGACACCTCCTATGGCTACACCTTC.

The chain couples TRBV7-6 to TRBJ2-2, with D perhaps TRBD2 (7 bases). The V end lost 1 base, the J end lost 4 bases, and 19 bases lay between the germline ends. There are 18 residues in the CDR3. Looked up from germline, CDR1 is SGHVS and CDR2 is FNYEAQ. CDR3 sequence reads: CASSLGPPGGAGTGELFF. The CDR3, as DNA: TGTGCCAGCAGCTTAGGTCCCCCGGGGGGCGCGGGCACCGGGGAGCTGTTTTTT.

CDR3 coding DNA: TGTGCCAGCAGCAAGGACCCGGGGGGGGACACCATATATTTT. Protein sequence: CASSKDPGGDTIYF. The chain combines TRBV5-4 with TRBJ1-3, with TRBD1 as a possible D gene (5 bases). Germline CDR1 is SGHNT and CDR2 is YYREEE (reference sequence). The CDR3 spans 14 residues. Deletions cut 4 bases from V and 8 bases from J, with 16 bases between.

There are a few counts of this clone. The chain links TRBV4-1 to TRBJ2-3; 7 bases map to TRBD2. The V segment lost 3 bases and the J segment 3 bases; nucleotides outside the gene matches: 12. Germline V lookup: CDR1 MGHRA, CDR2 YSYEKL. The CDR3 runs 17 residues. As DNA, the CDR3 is TGCGCCAGCAGCCACCCCGGAGGGACTAAGACGACAGATACGCAGTATTTT. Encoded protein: CASSHPGGTKTTDTQYF.

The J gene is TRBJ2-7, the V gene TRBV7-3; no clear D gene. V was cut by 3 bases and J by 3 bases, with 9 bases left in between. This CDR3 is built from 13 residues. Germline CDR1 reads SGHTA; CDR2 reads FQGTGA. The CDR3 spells CASSFNHGYEQYF. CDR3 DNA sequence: TGTGCCAGCAGCTTCAACCACGGCTACGAGCAGTACTTC.